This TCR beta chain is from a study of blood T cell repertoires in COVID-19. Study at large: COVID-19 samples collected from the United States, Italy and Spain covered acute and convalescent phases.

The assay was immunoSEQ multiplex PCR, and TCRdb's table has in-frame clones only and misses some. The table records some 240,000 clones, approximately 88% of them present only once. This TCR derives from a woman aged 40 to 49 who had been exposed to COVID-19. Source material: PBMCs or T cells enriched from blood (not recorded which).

CDR3 nucleotide sequence: TGCGCCAGCAGCCGCACCCCGGGTATGAACACTGAAGCTTTCTTT. Its translation: CASSRTPGMNTEAFF. This sequence joins TRBV4-3 and TRBJ1-1; D uncertain. Trimming removed 4 bases from V and 0 bases from J, with 12 bases in between. CDR3 length: 15 amino acids. From germline, CDR1 is LGHNA and CDR2 YSLEER.